This TCR beta chain is drawn from a study of cytomegalovirus exposure and HLA in healthy donors. Overall study findings and caveats: Across donors, most TCRs were seen rarely, yet some public ones were widespread.

Germline V CDR1 and CDR2: SGHNT, YENEEA. J lost 9 bases, V lost 5 bases, and 15 bases had no gene match. There are 16 residues in the CDR3. Concerning this clone: The antigen is unknown.

Using immunoSEQ multiplex PCR, the repertoire was profiled, and TCRdb retains in-frame clones only, with some absent. The data hold over 250,000 clones, with 65% to 90% observed a single time. V is TRBV11-3 and J is TRBJ2-1; 8 bases fit TRBD2. Sequencing was performed on PBMCs. This TCR was recovered from a young woman in good health and CMV-seronegative. CDR3 region: CASSPIWIAGLGEQFF. CDR3 sequence (DNA): TGTGCCAGCAGCCCGATATGGATAGCGGGATTGGGTGAGCAGTTCTTC.